Below, 5 T cell receptor beta chains from the same sample are listed, as sequenced in a study of blood T cells in healthy people across ages. A J-beta primer mix and a sample-barcoded 5' primer were used in a second PCR of roughly 6 to 11 cycles. Via MiXCR, TCRdb re-called the 5' RACE reads, giving one row per CDR3 protein. The sample holds under 950,000 distinct CDR3 sequences, about 24% seen once. Sequencing was carried out using blood. All receptors come from a man aged 65 to 85 in good health.

The table lists this clonotype with many counts. V usage is TRBV7-9 and J usage is TRBJ1-2; 8 bases agree with TRBD1. The V gene's germline CDR1 is SEHNR and CDR2 FQNEAQ (reference sequence). This CDR3 is 15 amino acids long. V lost 4 bases and J lost 5; bases outside the gene matches: 9. CDR3 residues: CASSSTGAGRYGYTF. CDR3 bases: TGTGCCAGCAGCTCGACAGGGGCCGGTCGGTATGGCTACACCTTC.

The gene calls are TRBV7-9 and TRBJ1-3; D is unresolved. The CDR3 totals 15 residues. Germline assignment: CDR1 SEHNR and CDR2 FQNEAQ (reference sequence). V lost 10 bases and J 4 bases, leaving 20 bases between the germline ends. DNA for the CDR3: TGTGCCACCCCCTCCACCACTAATCTCGGAAACACCATATATTTT. This encodes CATPSTTNLGNTIYF.

The table lists this clonotype with a few counts. CDR3 residues: CASSKGPSPMYF. The CDR3 DNA reads TGTGCCAGCAGCAAAGGGCCGAGCCCTATGTACTTC. This chain joins TRBV21-1 and TRBJ2-5; the table's D call of TRBD2 was not tested on the DNA. TRBV21-1 is flagged as a pseudogene. The CDR3 contains 12 residues.

This clonotype occurred once. CDR3 protein: CASSPGLGLAEAFF. CDR3 sequence (DNA): TGTGCCAGCAGCCCGGGACTTGGACTCGCTGAAGCTTTCTTT. V usage is TRBV11-2 and J usage is TRBJ1-1; perhaps TRBD1 as D (5 bases). V shed 5 bases and J shed 6 bases, with 16 bases lying between them. This CDR3 region has 14 residues. Germline-derived CDR1 and CDR2 are SGHAT and FQNNGV.

To note about this clonotype: This may stem from a read error, because a much larger clone lies one nucleotide away. The rearrangement links TRBV6-4 to TRBJ2-5; no clear D. Matching the DNA end better, TRBJ2-1 makes the J call doubtful. Looked up from germline, CDR1 is MRHNA and CDR2 is SNTAGT. The CDR3 is 14 residues long. The CDR3 DNA reads TGTGCCAGCAGTGAGGATCCCGACTACAATGAGCAGTTCTTC. The encoded protein is CASSEDPDYNEQFF.